The subject of this entry is one TCR beta chain. Its specificity is not known. The V and J ends lost 3 bases and 0 bases respectively, with 11 bases between them. The germline gives CDR1 GTSNPN, CDR2 SVGIG (reference sequence). The CDR3 has 14 residues. These data originate in a study of cytomegalovirus exposure and HLA in healthy donors. Study context: The 90 to 150 validation repertoires matched the approximately 700 first-cohort repertoires in platform, a later analysis reported.

Study outcomes and limitations: Specificity of three CMV-associated chains for CMV antigens was verified in vitro.

Produced via immunoSEQ multiplex PCR; TCRdb's table is partial and in-frame only. This sample has hundreds of thousands of clones; roughly 87% occur once, and the top ten carry 2% to 2.5%. V is TRBV30 and J is TRBJ1-2; D not certain. The receptor comes from a woman aged 18-30 years in good health and CMV-seropositive. The sequenced sample consisted of PBMCs. The CDR3 loop is CAWRGEATNYGYTF. The CDR3 nucleotides are TGTGCCTGGAGGGGAGAGGCAACTAACTATGGCTACACCTTC.